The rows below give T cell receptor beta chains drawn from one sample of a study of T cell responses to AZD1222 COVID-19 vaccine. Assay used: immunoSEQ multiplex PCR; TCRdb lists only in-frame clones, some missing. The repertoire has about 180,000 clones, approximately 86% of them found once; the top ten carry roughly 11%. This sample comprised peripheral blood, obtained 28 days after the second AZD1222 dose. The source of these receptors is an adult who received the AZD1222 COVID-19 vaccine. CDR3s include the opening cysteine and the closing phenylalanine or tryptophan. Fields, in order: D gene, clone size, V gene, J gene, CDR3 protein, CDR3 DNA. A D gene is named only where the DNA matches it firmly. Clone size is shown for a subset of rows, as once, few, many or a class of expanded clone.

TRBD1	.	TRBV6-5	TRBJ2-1	CASSYRDRDHYEQFF	TGTGCCAGCAGTTACCGGGACAGGGATCACTATGAGCAGTTCTTC
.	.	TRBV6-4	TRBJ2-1	CASSDPFRTSYNEQFF	TGTGCCAGCAGTGACCCCTTCCGAACCTCCTACAATGAGCAGTTCTTC
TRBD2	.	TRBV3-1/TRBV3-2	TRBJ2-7	CASSHGTSGSYEQYF	TGTGCCAGCAGCCATGGGACTAGCGGGAGTTACGAGCAGTACTTC
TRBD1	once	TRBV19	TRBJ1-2	CASSADRGLGYTF	TGTGCCAGTAGTGCGGACAGGGGGCTTGGCTACACCTTC
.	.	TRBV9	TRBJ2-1	CASSVDPGQFYYNEQFF	TGTGCCAGCAGCGTAGACCCTGGACAGTTTTACTACAATGAGCAGTTCTTC
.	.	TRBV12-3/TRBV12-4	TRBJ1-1	CASSLTPNTEAFF	TGTGCCAGCAGTTTGACACCGAACACTGAAGCTTTCTTT
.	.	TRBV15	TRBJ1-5	CATSSRVGISQPQHF	TGTGCCACCAGCTCGAGGGTGGGGATTAGTCAGCCCCAGCATTTT
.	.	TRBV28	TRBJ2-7	CASSLWGLREQYF	TGTGCCAGCAGTTTGTGGGGTCTGAGGGAGCAGTACTTC
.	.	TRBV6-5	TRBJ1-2	CASSPTAGGGYTF	TGTGCCAGCAGCCCGACGGCAGGAGGTGGCTACACCTTC
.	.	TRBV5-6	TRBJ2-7	CASSLAAVPYEQYF	TGTGCCAGCAGCTTGGCCGCCGTACCCTACGAGCAGTACTTC
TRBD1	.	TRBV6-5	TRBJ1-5	CASSYWDRDQPQHF	TGTGCCAGCAGTTACTGGGACAGGGATCAGCCCCAGCATTTT
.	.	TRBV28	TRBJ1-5	CASTRVGQPQHF	TGTGCCAGCACCCGGGTCGGGCAGCCCCAGCATTTT
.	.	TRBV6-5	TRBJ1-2	CASSSVGEGVGGYTF	TGTGCCAGCAGCTCCGTCGGGGAAGGGGTGGGTGGCTACACCTTC
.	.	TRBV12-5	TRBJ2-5	CASGAGAGETQYF	TGTGCTAGTGGTGCTGGGGCAGGGGAGACCCAGTACTTC
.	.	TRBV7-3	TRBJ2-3	CASSSPRGSGTDTQYF	TGTGCCAGCAGCTCCCCGAGGGGTAGCGGCACAGATACGCAGTATTTT
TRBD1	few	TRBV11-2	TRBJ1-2	CASSTQGAYGYTF	TGTGCCAGCAGCACACAGGGGGCCTATGGCTACACCTTC
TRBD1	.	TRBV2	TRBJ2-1	CASHRGPYNEQFF	TGTGCCAGTCACAGGGGGCCCTACAATGAGCAGTTCTTC
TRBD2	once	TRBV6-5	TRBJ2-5	CASSGTSGREETQYF	TGTGCCAGCAGCGGGACTAGCGGACGCGAAGAGACCCAGTACTTC
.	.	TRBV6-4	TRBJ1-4	CASSGGARTTGPNEKLFF	TGTGCCAGCAGTGGAGGGGCAAGAACGACAGGCCCCAATGAAAAACTGTTTTTT
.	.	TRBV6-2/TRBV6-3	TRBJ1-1	CASSYLRDRGTEAFF	TGTGCCAGCAGTTACTTGAGGGATCGAGGCACTGAAGCTTTCTTT
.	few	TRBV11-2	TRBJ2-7	CASSPLGAYEQYF	TGTGCCAGCAGCCCCCTCGGGGCTTACGAGCAGTACTTC
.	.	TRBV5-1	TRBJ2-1	CASSLEGRGVDEQFF	TGCGCCAGCAGCTTGGAGGGGCGCGGTGTGGATGAGCAGTTCTTC
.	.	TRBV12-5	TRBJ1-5	CASALGTSYSNQPQHF	TGTGCTAGTGCCCTAGGCACCTCATATAGCAATCAGCCCCAGCATTTT
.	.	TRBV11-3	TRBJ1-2	CAITDRSGYTF	TGTGCCATTACGGACAGAAGTGGCTACACCTTC
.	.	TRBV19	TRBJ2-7	CASSIATDLSYEQYF	TGTGCCAGTAGTATAGCAACAGATTTATCCTACGAGCAGTACTTC
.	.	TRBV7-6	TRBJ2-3	CASSPTLLLATDTQYF	TGTGCCAGCAGCCCGACCCTACTCCTGGCCACAGATACGCAGTATTTT
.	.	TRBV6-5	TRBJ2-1	CASSTPRENEQFF	TGTGCCAGCAGTACACCCAGGGAAAATGAGCAGTTCTTC
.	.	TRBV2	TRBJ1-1	CASSEGSPFKNTEAFF	TGTGCCAGCAGTGAAGGCTCGCCGTTCAAGAACACTGAAGCTTTCTTT
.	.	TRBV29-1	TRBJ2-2	CSVEFSGTNTGELFF	TGCAGCGTTGAGTTTTCGGGAACGAACACCGGGGAGCTGTTTTTT
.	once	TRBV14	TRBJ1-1	CASSQGGSLEAFF	TGTGCCAGCAGCCAAGGTGGCAGTCTTGAAGCTTTCTTT
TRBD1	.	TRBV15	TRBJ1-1	CATSRERQGLTEAFF	TGTGCCACCAGCAGAGAGAGACAGGGTCTCACTGAAGCTTTCTTT
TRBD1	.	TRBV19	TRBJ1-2	CASSGDRNYGYTF	TGTGCCAGTAGTGGGGACAGAAACTATGGCTACACCTTC
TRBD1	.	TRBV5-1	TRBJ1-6	CASSFRDSQNSPLHF	TGCGCCAGCAGCTTTCGGGACAGTCAAAATTCACCCCTCCACTTT
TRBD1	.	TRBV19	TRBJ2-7	CASTPTGVYEQYF	TGTGCCAGTACCCCGACAGGGGTCTACGAGCAGTACTTC
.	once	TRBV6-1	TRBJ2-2	CASSEFQGNTGELFF	TGTGCCAGCAGTGAATTCCAGGGGAACACCGGGGAGCTGTTTTTT
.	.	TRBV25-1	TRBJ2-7	CASSPGTYEQYF	TGTGCCAGCAGTCCAGGGACCTACGAGCAGTACTTC
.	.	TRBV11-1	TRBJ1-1	CASSLEYVNTEAFF	TGTGCCAGCAGCTTAGAGTACGTGAACACTGAAGCTTTCTTT
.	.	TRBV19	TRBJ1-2	CASSIRQLGGYTF	TGTGCCAGTAGTATACGACAGCTAGGTGGCTACACCTTC
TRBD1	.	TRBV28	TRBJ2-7	CASSSGQERLYEQYF	TGTGCCAGCAGTTCGGGACAGGAAAGGCTCTACGAGCAGTACTTC
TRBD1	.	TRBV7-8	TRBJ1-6	CASSTRQGAVSYNSPLHF	TGTGCCAGCAGCACTCGACAGGGGGCTGTATCCTATAATTCACCCCTCCACTTT
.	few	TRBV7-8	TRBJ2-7	CASSLESKRLEQYF	TGTGCCAGCAGCTTAGAGTCCAAGCGTCTCGAGCAGTACTTC
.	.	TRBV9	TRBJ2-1	CASSWVTNEQFF	TGTGCCAGCAGTTGGGTTACCAATGAGCAGTTCTTC
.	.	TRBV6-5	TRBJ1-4	CASSYVGANEKLFF	TGTGCCAGCAGTTACGTGGGGGCTAATGAAAAACTGTTTTTT
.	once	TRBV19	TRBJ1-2	CASKLAGSDYGYTF	TGTGCCAGTAAGTTGGCAGGTTCAGACTATGGCTACACCTTC
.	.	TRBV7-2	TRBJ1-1	CASSLEAAMNTEAFF	TGTGCCAGCAGCTTAGAGGCAGCCATGAACACTGAAGCTTTCTTT
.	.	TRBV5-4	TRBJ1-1	CASSFGDWVNTEAFF	TGTGCCAGCAGCTTTGGGGACTGGGTGAACACTGAAGCTTTCTTT
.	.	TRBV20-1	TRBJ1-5	CSASERNTQHF	TGCAGTGCTAGTGAACGGAATACCCAGCATTTT
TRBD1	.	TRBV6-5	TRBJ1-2	CASSYSGQGEYGYTF	TGTGCCAGCAGTTATTCCGGACAGGGAGAATATGGCTACACCTTC
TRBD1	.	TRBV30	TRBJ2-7	CAFDRGYEQYF	TGTGCCTTTGACAGGGGGTACGAGCAGTACTTC
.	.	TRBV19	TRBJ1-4	CASSPRTVSAEKLFF	TGTGCCAGTAGTCCGAGGACAGTGTCGGCTGAAAAACTGTTTTTT
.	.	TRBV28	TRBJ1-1	CASGTGNTEAFF	TGTGCCAGTGGGACGGGGAACACTGAAGCTTTCTTT
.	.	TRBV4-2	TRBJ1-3	CASSQDRGGGRAGNTIYF	TGTGCCAGCAGCCAAGACCGAGGGGGAGGTAGAGCTGGAAACACCATATATTTT
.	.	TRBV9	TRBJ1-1	CASSPWGTEAFF	TGTGCCAGCAGCCCGTGGGGCACTGAAGCTTTCTTT
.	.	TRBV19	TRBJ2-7	CASSTDHEQYF	TGTGCCAGTAGTACAGACCACGAGCAGTACTTC
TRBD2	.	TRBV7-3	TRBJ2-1	CASSSSGEGEQFF	TGTGCCAGCAGCTCTAGCGGGGAGGGGGAGCAGTTCTTC
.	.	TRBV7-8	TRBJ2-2	CASFRRGNTGELFF	TGTGCCAGCTTTCGGCGGGGGAACACCGGGGAGCTGTTTTTT
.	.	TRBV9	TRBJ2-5	CASSPPPGTDQETQYF	TGTGCCAGCAGCCCCCCTCCGGGGACGGACCAAGAGACCCAGTACTTC
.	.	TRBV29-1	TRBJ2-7	CSVETGSSYEQYF	TGCAGCGTTGAAACAGGGAGCTCCTACGAGCAGTACTTC
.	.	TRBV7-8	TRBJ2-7	CATQAGNVYEQYF	TGTGCCACACAGGCAGGAAACGTCTACGAGCAGTACTTC
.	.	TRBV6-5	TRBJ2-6	CASSYGGAGANVLTF	TGTGCCAGCAGTTACGGAGGGGCGGGGGCCAACGTCCTGACTTTC